This TCR beta chain derives from a study of blood T cell repertoires in COVID-19. In the study overall: The study drew acute and convalescent COVID-19 samples from the United States, Italy and Spain.

Looked up from germline, CDR1 is SGHRS and CDR2 is YFSETQ. Deletions cut 3 bases from V and 2 bases from J, with 17 bases between. CDR3 size: 16 residues. As originally analysed: It was from reference gene primer amplification that nucleated cell counts were estimated. The table came from immunoSEQ multiplex PCR; TCRdb's copy has only in-frame clones and leaves some out. V and J calls and clone size are those listed in that table; D and trimming were worked out from the DNA. The table shows some 75,000 clones, with 80% to 90% occurring only once. This chain uses TRBV5-1 with TRBJ1-1, with D maybe TRBD1 (6 bases). The TCR originated in an elderly man with COVID-19, enrolled during active disease. Sequencing used peripheral blood. The CDR3 is CASSWVPRGFNTEAFF. The CDR3 DNA reads as TGCGCCAGCAGCTGGGTACCCAGGGGATTTAACACTGAAGCTTTCTTT.